This TCR beta chain was recovered during a study of T cell changes during pregnancy in multiple sclerosis (dated by TCRdb to about 2019). Looking at the study overall: The study looked at changes in the T cell repertoire across pregnancy in women with multiple sclerosis.

About this clone: The antigen this receptor binds is unknown. The junction differs from germline at one of its ends, possibly a read error.

Receptor libraries were prepared by the immunoSEQ multiplex PCR assay. Held by TCRdb, this immuneACCESS table contains in-frame sequences only and omits some clones. Under half of the omission traces to an unresolved V gene where checked; the cause of the rest is unknown. The table for this sample lists about 93,000 clones; 85% to 95% of them were counted only once. 2% to 2.5% of the sample is held by the ten biggest clonotypes. CDR1 SEHNR and CDR2 FQNEAQ are derived from the germline V gene (reference sequence). Measured from the cysteine to the phenylalanine, the CDR3 is 13 residues long. The DNA shown is the 39-base CDR3, in frame from base 1.

This sequence was found in a female donor with multiple sclerosis, enrolled in a pregnancy study. The rearrangement joined TRBV7-9 to TRBJ1-5; tentative D gene TRBD1, with 6 bases matching. The source was peripheral blood, collected after pregnancy. Read as DNA, the sequence is TGTGCCAGCAGCCTGGGGGCCAATCAACCCCAGCATTTT. Translation gives CASSLGANQPQHF.